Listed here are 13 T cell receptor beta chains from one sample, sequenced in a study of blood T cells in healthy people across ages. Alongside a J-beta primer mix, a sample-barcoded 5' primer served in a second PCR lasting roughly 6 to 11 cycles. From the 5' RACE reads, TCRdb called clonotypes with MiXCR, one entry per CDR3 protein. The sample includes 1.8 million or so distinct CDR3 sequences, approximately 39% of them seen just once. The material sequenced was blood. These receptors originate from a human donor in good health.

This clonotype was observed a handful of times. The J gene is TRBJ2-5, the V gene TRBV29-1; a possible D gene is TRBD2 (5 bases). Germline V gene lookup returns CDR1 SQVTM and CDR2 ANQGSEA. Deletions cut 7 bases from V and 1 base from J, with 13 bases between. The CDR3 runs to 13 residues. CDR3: CSATRGPQETQYF. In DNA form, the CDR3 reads TGCAGCGCTACCCGGGGTCCCCAAGAGACCCAGTACTTC.

The CDR3 region is CASSSRRQGARGPQHF. The CDR3 DNA is TGTGCCAGCAGCTCCCGGAGGCAGGGGGCGCGGGGGCCCCAGCATTTT. The rearrangement joins TRBV13 to TRBJ1-5; TRBD1 matches 8 bases. Trimming removed 4 bases from V and 9 bases from J; junction bases left unmatched: 14. Germline V gene lookup returns CDR1 PRHDT and CDR2 FYEKMQ (reference sequence). The CDR3 covers 16 residues.

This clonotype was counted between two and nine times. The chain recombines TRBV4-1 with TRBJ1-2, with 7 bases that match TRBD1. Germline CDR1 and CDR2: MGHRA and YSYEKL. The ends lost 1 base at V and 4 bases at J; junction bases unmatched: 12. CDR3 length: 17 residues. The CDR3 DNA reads TGCGCCAGCAGCCAAGGAACAGGGGCCCGAGGAGGCTATGGCTACACCTTC. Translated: CASSQGTGARGGYGYTF.

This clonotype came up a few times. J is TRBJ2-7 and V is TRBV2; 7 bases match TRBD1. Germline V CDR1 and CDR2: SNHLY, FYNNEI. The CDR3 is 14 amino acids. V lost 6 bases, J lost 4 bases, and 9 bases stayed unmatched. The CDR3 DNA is TGTGCCAGCAGCGAACAGGGGTCTGATTACGAGCAGTACTTC. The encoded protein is CASSEQGSDYEQYF.

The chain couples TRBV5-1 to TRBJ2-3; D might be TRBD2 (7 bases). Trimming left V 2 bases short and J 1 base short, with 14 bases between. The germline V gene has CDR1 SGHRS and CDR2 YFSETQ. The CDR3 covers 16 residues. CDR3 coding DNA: TGCGCCAGCAGCTTTAGATCGGGGGGCCGCACAGATACGCAGTATTTT. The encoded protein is CASSFRSGGRTDTQYF.

CDR3 sequence (DNA): TGTGCCAGCAGCTTACGTGGGGGCCCCGACTACGAGCAGTACTTC. Translation: CASSLRGGPDYEQYF. The chain carries TRBV7-3 and TRBJ2-7; TRBD1 is a possible D gene (6 bases). The CDR3 has 15 residues. In germline, CDR1 is SGHTA, CDR2 FQGTGA. V was cut by 2 bases and J by 3 bases, with 14 bases left in between. Supplemented by reference TRBV7-3 and TRBJ2-7, the full variable domain reads GAGVSQTPSNKVTEKGKYVELRCDPISGHTALYWYRQSLGQGPEFLIYFQGTGAADDSGLPNDRFFAVRPEGSVSTLKIQRTERGDSAVYLCASSLRGGPDYEQYFGPGTRLTVT.

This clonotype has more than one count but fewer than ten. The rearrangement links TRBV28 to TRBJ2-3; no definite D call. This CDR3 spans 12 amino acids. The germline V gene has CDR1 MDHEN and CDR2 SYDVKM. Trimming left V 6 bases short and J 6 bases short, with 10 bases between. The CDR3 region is CASRPLEDTQYF. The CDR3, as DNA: TGTGCCAGCAGACCCCTGGAGGATACGCAGTATTTT.

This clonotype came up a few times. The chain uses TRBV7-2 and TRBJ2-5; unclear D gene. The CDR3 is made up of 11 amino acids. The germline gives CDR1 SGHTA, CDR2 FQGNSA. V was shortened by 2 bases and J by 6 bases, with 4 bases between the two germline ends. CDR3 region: CASSLYQTQYF. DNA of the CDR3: TGTGCCAGCAGCTTATACCAGACCCAGTACTTC.

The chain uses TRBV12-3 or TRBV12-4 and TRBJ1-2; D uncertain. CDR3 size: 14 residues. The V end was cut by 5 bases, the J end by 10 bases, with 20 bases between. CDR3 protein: CASSPSLASFFYTF. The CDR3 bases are TGTGCCAGCAGTCCCAGCTTGGCCTCGTTTTTCTACACCTTC.

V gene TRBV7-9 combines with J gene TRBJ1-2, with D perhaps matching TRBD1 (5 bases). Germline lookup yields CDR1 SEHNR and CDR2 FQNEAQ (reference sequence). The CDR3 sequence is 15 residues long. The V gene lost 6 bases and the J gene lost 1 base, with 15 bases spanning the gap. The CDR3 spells CASSPLRDYNYGYTF. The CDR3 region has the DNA TGTGCCAGCAGTCCCCTTCGGGACTATAACTATGGCTACACCTTC.

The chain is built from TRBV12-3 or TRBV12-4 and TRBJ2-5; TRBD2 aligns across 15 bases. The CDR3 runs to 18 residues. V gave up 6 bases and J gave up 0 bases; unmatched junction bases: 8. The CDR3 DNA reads TGTGCCAGCAGCCTCGGGACTAGCGGGGGGCAGTACCAAGAGACCCAGTACTTC. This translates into CASSLGTSGGQYQETQYF.

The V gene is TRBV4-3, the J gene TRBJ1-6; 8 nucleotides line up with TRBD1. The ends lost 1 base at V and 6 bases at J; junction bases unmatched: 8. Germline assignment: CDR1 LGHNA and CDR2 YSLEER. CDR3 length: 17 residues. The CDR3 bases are TGCGCCAGCAGCCAAGTATTTTCCAGGGGGCTTAATTCACCCCTCCACTTT. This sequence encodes CASSQVFSRGLNSPLHF.

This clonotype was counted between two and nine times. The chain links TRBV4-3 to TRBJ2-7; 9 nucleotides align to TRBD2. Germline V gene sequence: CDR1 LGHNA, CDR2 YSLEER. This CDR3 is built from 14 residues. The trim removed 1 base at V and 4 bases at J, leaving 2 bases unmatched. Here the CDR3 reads CASSQVAGGYEQYF. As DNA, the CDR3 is TGCGCCAGCAGCCAAGTTGCGGGGGGGTACGAGCAGTACTTC.